Listed here is a single T cell receptor (beta chain). Antigen specificity is unknown. This record comes from a study of T cell repertoires in cytomegalovirus infection. On the study more broadly: Public TCR beta signatures provided an indication of both CMV infection and a matching HLA type.

Study-wide results and caveats: HLA-C-restricted, CMV-specific TCR beta clonotypes were dominant ex vivo. There were carriers of CMV plus the relevant HLA, and cumulative public TCR beta family frequency identified them.

The CDR3 contains 14 residues. Looked up from germline, CDR1 is SGHVT and CDR2 is SQSDAQ. The ends were cut back, 4 bases at V and 4 bases at J, with 11 bases in the middle. From the reads, TCRdb called clonotypes with MiXCR, one entry per CDR3 protein. Of 740,000 or so distinct CDR3 sequences in the sample, less than 40% were seen once. This sequence originates from a human donor in good health (CMV status not recorded). Some clones in this sample may be carry-over from other donors' samples. The sample consisted of PBMCs. The chain links TRBV7-4 to TRBJ1-3, with D unclear. Written as DNA, the CDR3 is TGTGCCAGCAGCTCAACAGACTCGGGAAACACCATATATTTT. Translation gives CASSSTDSGNTIYF. Full variable domain (missing parts from reference TRBV7-4 and TRBJ1-3): GAGVSQSPRYKVAKRGRDVALRCDSISGHVTLYWYRQTLGQGSEVLTYSQSDAQRDKSGRPSGRFSAERPERSVSTLKIQRTEQGDSAVYLCASSSTDSGNTIYFGEGSWLTVV.